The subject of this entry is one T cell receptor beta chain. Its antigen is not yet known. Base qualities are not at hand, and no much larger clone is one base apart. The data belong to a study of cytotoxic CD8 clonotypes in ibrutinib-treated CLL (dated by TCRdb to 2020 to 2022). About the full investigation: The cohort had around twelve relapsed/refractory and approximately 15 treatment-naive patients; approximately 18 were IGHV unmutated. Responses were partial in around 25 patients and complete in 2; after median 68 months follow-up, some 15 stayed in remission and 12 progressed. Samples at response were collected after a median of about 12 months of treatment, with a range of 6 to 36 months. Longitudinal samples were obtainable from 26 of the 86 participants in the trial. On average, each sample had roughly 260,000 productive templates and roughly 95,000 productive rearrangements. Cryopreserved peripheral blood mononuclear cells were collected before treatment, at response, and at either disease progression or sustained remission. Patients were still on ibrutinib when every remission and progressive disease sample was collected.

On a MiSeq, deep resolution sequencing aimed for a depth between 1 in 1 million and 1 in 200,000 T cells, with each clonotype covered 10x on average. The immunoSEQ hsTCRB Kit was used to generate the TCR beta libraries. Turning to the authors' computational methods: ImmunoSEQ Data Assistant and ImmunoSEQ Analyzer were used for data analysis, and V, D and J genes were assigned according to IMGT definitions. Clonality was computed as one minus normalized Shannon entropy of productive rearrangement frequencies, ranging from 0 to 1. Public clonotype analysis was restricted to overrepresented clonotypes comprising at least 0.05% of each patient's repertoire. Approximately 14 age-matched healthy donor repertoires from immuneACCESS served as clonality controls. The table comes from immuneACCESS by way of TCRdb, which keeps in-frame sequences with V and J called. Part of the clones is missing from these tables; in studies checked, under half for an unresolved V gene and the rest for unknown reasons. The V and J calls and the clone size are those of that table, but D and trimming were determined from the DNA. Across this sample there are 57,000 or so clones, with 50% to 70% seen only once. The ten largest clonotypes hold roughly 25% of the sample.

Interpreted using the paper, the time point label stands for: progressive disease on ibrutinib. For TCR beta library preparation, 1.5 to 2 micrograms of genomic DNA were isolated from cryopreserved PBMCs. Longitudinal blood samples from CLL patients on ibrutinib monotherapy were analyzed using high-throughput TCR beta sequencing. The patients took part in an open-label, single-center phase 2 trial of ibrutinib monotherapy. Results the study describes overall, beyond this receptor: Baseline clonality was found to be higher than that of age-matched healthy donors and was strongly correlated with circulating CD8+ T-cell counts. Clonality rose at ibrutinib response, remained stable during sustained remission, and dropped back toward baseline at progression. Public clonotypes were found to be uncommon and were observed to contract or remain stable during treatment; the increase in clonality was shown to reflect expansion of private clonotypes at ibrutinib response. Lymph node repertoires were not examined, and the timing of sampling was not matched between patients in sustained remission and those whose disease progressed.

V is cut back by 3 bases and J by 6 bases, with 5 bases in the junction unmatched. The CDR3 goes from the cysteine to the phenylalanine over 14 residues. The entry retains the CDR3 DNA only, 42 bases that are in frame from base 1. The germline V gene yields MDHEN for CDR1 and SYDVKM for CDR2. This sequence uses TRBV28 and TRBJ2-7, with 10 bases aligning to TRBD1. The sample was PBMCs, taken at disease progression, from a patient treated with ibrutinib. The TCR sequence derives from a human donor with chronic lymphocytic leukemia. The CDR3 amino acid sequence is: CASSLGTGDREQYF. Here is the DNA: TGTGCCAGCAGTTTGGGGACAGGGGACCGCGAGCAGTACTTC.